This T cell receptor beta chain was sequenced for a study of cytomegalovirus exposure and HLA in healthy donors. Study-wide results and limits: The authors confirmed in vitro that a few CMV-associated chains were specific for CMV antigens. Researchers catalogued some 160 TCR beta chains as cytomegalovirus-associated.

Researchers ran the PCR with 60 Vbeta and 13 Jbeta primers. Only in-frame clones appear in the TCRdb table, and some are missing; sequencing was by immunoSEQ multiplex PCR. The listing records 100,000 to 150,000 clones. The germline V gene has CDR1 MNHEY and CDR2 SMNVEV (reference sequence). The CDR3 contains 15 residues. Trimming removed 2 bases from V and 2 bases from J, with 12 bases in between. In regard to this clone: Its antigen remains unknown.

This clonotype was obtained from a woman between 40 and 55 years old in good health and CMV-seropositive. The chain carries TRBV27 and TRBJ1-2; D remains ambiguous. Sequenced input: PBMCs. The CDR3 region is CASSLGNPGNYGYTF. The CDR3 nucleotides read TGTGCCAGCAGTTTAGGCAACCCGGGGAACTATGGCTACACCTTC.